The text below deals with one TCR beta chain. Its cognate antigen is unknown. This specimen belongs to a study of blood T cells in healthy people across ages. In the study overall: T cells yielded about one barcoded beta molecule per two cells through template switching. Points from the study as a whole: No one knew whether donors had CMV, which possibly confounded expanded clonotype changes.

Primers used in a second PCR of roughly 6 to 12 cycles were a sample-barcoded 5' primer and a J-beta primer mix. TCRdb re-analysed the 5' RACE reads in MiXCR, keeping a single row per CDR3 protein. The sample contains about 830,000 distinct CDR3 sequences, 58% of which appear only once. Germline V CDR1 and CDR2: SNHLY, FYNNEI. J was trimmed by 2 bases and V by 7 bases; bases with no gene match: 3. The CDR3 has 15 amino acids. The clonotype originates from a man aged 25 to 45 in good health. This chain joins TRBV2 and TRBJ2-2; TRBD1 agrees at 11 bases. Sequenced material: blood. Here the CDR3 reads CASTGQGVNTGELFF. The CDR3 DNA reads TGTGCCAGCACGGGACAGGGGGTTAACACCGGGGAGCTGTTTTTT. The full variable domain, rest sourced from reference TRBV2 and TRBJ2-2, is EPEVTQTPSHQVTQMGQEVILRCVPISNHLYFYWYRQILGQKVEFLVSFYNNEISEKSEIFDDQFSVERPDGSNFTLKIRSTKLEDSAMYFCASTGQGVNTGELFFGEGSRLTVL.